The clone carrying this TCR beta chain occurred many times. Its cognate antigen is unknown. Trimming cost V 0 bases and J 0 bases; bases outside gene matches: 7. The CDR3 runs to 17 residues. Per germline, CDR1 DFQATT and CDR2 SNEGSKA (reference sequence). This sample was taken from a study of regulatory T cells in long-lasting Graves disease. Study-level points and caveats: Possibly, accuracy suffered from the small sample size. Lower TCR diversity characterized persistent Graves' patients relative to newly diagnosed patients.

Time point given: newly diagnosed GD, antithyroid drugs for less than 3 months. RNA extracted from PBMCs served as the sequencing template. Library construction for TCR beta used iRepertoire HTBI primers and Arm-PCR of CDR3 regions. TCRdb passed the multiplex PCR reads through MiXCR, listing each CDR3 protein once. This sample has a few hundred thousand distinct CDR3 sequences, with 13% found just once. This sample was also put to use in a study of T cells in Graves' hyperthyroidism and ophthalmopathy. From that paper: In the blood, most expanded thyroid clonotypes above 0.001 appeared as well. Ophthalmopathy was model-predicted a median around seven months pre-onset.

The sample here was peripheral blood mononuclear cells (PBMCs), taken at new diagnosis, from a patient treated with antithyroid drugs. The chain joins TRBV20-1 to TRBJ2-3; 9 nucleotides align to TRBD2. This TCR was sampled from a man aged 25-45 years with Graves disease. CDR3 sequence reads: CSARDGASGASTDTQYF. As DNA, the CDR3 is TGCAGTGCTAGAGATGGGGCTAGCGGGGCTAGCACAGATACGCAGTATTTT.